Below, 29 T cell receptor beta chains from the same sample are listed, as sequenced in a study of CD4 T cells in relation to SARS-CoV-2 and coronaviruses (dated by TCRdb to about 2021). CD4+ T cells from unexposed donors were collected before the COVID-19 pandemic (2011-2018). The library relied on the immunoSEQ multiplex PCR assay. In TCRdb, the immuneACCESS table is reduced to in-frame sequences with V and J assigned. These tables do not hold every clone; where another copy was compared, an unresolved V gene accounts for under half, and the others remain unexplained. In all, the sample holds about 60,000 clones, and 94% of those were seen once. Of the sample, 0.14% falls within the top ten clones. The material sequenced was naive CD4+ T cells from PBMCs. What the cell subset or site label conveys for this sample: naive CD4+ T cells isolated by negative enrichment. Receptors originate from a human donor in good health.

The rearrangement joins TRBV5-1 to TRBJ2-1, with 7 bases identical to TRBD2. The germline CDR1 and CDR2 sequences are SGHRS and YFSETQ. The CDR3 has 16 amino acids. The trim removed 1 base at V and 0 bases at J, leaving 4 bases unmatched. The CDR3 loop reads CASSLIAGSSYNEQFF. As DNA, the CDR3 is TGCGCCAGCAGCTTGATAGCGGGTAGCTCCTACAATGAGCAGTTCTTC.

This clone was picked up one time. This chain links TRBV19 with TRBJ2-5, with TRBD1 identical over 10 bases. Germline V gene data show CDR1 as LNHDA and CDR2 as SQIVND (reference sequence). CDR3 length equals 17 residues. J lost 5 bases, V lost 3 bases, and 12 bases had no gene match. CDR3 amino acids: CASSIHATGGRRETQYF. In DNA form, the CDR3 reads TGTGCCAGTAGTATCCATGCGACAGGGGGCCGGAGGGAGACCCAGTACTTC.

CDR3 sequence (DNA): TGTGCCAGCAGCCCCCCGGGACAGGGGTCAGCCAAAAACATTCAGTACTTC. This encodes CASSPPGQGSAKNIQYF. The rearrangement links TRBV27 to TRBJ2-4, with 10 bases identical to TRBD1. The junction had 8 bases not matched to a gene; V was cut back by 6 bases and J by 0 bases. The CDR3 is 17 amino acids. Per germline, CDR1 MNHEY and CDR2 SMNVEV (reference sequence).

The genes are TRBV15 and TRBJ1-1; a weak D match, TRBD1 (5 bases). Germline V lookup: CDR1 LNHNV, CDR2 YYDKDF (reference sequence). Trimming removed 0 bases at V and 6 bases at J, with 8 bases between. The CDR3 spans 13 residues. The CDR3 spells CATSRDQGSEAFF. DNA of the CDR3: TGTGCCACCAGCAGAGATCAGGGTTCTGAAGCTTTCTTT.

This clone came up once. The DNA for the CDR3 is TGCGCCAGCAGCCAAAGCGGTCTACCTTGGAACACCATATATTTT. Its translation: CASSQSGLPWNTIYF. The chain is built from TRBV4-1 and TRBJ1-3; no clear D gene. Germline-derived CDR1 and CDR2 are MGHRA and YSYEKL. V was cut by 2 bases and J by 7 bases, with 15 bases left in between. The CDR3 runs 15 residues.

The gene calls are TRBV4-2 and TRBJ2-7; D is perhaps TRBD2 (6 bases). V lost 0 bases to trimming and J lost 3 bases, with 21 bases between them. Per the germline V gene, CDR1 is LGHNA and CDR2 is YNFKEQ. The CDR3 loop spans 18 amino acids. Here the CDR3 reads CASSQDRFGGASVYEQYF. The CDR3 nucleotides read TGTGCCAGCAGCCAAGATCGTTTCGGCGGCGCTAGCGTCTACGAGCAGTACTTC.

The V and J genes are TRBV24-1 and TRBJ2-1; 11 bases match TRBD2. The ends lost 3 bases at V and 9 bases at J; junction bases unmatched: 15. There are 18 residues in the CDR3. Looked up from germline, CDR1 is KGHDR and CDR2 is SFDVKD. The DNA of the CDR3 is TGTGCCACCAGTGATACCACCTACCTAGCGGGAGGATGGGGTGAGCAGTTCTTC. Its translation: CATSDTTYLAGGWGEQFF.

This chain connects TRBV5-4 to TRBJ2-3, with unresolved D. The CDR3 runs 16 residues. Germline V lookup: CDR1 SGHNT, CDR2 YYREEE (reference sequence). With 5 bases removed from V and 5 bases from J, the gap between germline ends came to 21 bases. As DNA, the CDR3 is TGTGCCAGCAGTCCCGGCGGTACAGAGCTCGGAGATACGCAGTATTTT. Its translation: CASSPGGTELGDTQYF.

V usage is TRBV28 and J usage is TRBJ1-2, with 9 bases identical to TRBD1. V was pared by 7 bases and J by 4 bases, with 10 bases of the junction left unmatched. This CDR3 region has 15 residues. Germline values: CDR1 MDHEN, CDR2 SYDVKM. CDR3 sequence reads: CASTGPGTGTYGYTF. The CDR3 DNA is TGTGCCAGCACCGGTCCCGGGACAGGGACCTATGGCTACACCTTC.

The gene calls are TRBV5-1 and TRBJ2-7, with no clear D. The ends were cut back, 0 bases at V and 0 bases at J, with 10 bases in the middle. Germline loops: CDR1 SGHRS, CDR2 YFSETQ. The CDR3 has 15 amino acids. The CDR3 sequence is CASSLDERSSYEQYF. CDR3 DNA: TGCGCCAGCAGCTTGGATGAGAGGAGCTCCTACGAGCAGTACTTC.

The rearrangement uses TRBV19 and TRBJ1-2; D might be TRBD1 (6 bases). Germline CDR1 reads LNHDA; CDR2 reads SQIVND (reference sequence). V dropped 3 bases and J dropped 9 bases, with 20 bases sitting between them. This CDR3 has 15 amino acids. CDR3 sequence (DNA): TGTGCCAGTAGTATCATTTCGTCGGGGGGCGACCGCTACACCTTC. It specifies CASSIISSGGDRYTF.

The chain recombines TRBV7-3 with TRBJ2-2; 8 bases map to TRBD2. This CDR3 is 15 amino acids long. Per germline, CDR1 SGHTA and CDR2 FQGTGA. V was clipped by 5 bases and J by 7 bases; unmatched bases: 9. DNA of the CDR3: TGTGCCAGCAGCCCGGGGGGGTCTCCGGGCGGGGAGCTGTTTTTT. Protein sequence: CASSPGGSPGGELFF.

The gene calls are TRBV4-2 and TRBJ1-5; D is undetermined. V was pared by 0 bases and J by 11 bases, with 14 bases between. The CDR3 has 14 amino acids. Germline CDR1 is LGHNA and CDR2 is YNFKEQ. The CDR3: CASSQDRDIRSQHF. CDR3 nucleotide sequence: TGTGCCAGCAGCCAAGATAGGGATATAAGGTCCCAGCATTTT.

This chain links TRBV5-1 with TRBJ1-1; tentative D call: TRBD1 (6 bases). Germline CDR1 is SGHRS and CDR2 is YFSETQ. Trimming left V 1 base short and J 11 bases short, with 12 bases between. The CDR3 consists of 12 residues. The CDR3 coding sequence is TGCGCCAGCAGCTTGCAGGGGCCTTCTGCTTTCTTT. Amino acid sequence: CASSLQGPSAFF.

The chain is built from TRBV7-2 and TRBJ2-7; 9 nucleotides align to TRBD2. This CDR3 is 15 amino acids long. With V trimmed by 3 bases and J by 5 bases, 8 bases remained unmatched. The germline gives CDR1 SGHTA, CDR2 FQGNSA. In DNA, the CDR3 is TGTGCCAGCAGCTTTCAGTGGACTAGCGCCCACGAGCAGTACTTC. It specifies CASSFQWTSAHEQYF.

This clone has more than one count but fewer than ten. The chain combines TRBV7-7 with TRBJ2-2; TRBD2 matches 8 bases. CDR3 length: 15 amino acids. V shed 4 bases, J shed 0 bases, and the junction held 1 base outside the gene matches. From germline, CDR1 is SSHAT and CDR2 FNYEAQ (reference sequence). The CDR3 region is CASSSGLANTGELFF. The CDR3, as DNA: TGTGCCAGCAGCTCGGGACTAGCGAACACCGGGGAGCTGTTTTTT.

The J gene is TRBJ2-1, the V gene TRBV19; possible D gene TRBD2, 6 bases. The CDR3 sequence is 17 residues long. Germline V gene data show CDR1 as LNHDA and CDR2 as SQIVND (reference sequence). V lost 5 bases and J lost 0, with 17 bases in between. The CDR3 DNA is TGTGCCAGTAGTCTTACAAATTCCGGGAGCTCCTACAATGAGCAGTTCTTC. This gives the protein CASSLTNSGSSYNEQFF.

Here the CDR3 DNA reads TGTGCCAGCAGCTACGACAGTAACTATGGCTACACCTTC. As protein: CASSYDSNYGYTF. The chain is built from TRBV7-9 and TRBJ1-2, with D tentatively TRBD1 (5 bases). The CDR3 extends over 13 amino acids. V was clipped by 4 bases and J by 1 base, with 7 bases between them. Germline lookup yields CDR1 SEHNR and CDR2 FQNEAQ (reference sequence).

The chain couples TRBV7-9 to TRBJ1-1; D might be TRBD1 (5 bases). Germline V lookup: CDR1 SEHNR, CDR2 FQNEAQ (reference sequence). The CDR3 runs 12 residues. With 5 bases removed from V and 7 bases from J, the gap between germline ends came to 11 bases. The CDR3 DNA sequence: TGTGCCAGCAGCCACCGGGACGGTGAAGCTTTCTTT. Translating it yields CASSHRDGEAFF.

The chain employs TRBV29-1 and TRBJ1-2, with D hard to call. Germline loops: CDR1 SQVTM, CDR2 ANQGSEA. The CDR3 is made up of 13 amino acids. V was pared by 3 bases and J by 8 bases, with 16 bases between. The CDR3 is CSVDLYRAGGYTF. For the CDR3, the DNA is TGCAGCGTTGATTTGTACAGAGCGGGGGGCTACACCTTC.

V gene TRBV10-2 combines with J gene TRBJ2-5; 7 bases map to TRBD2. V lost 4 bases to trimming and J lost 4 bases; unmatched junction nucleotides: 9. The CDR3 totals 15 residues. The germline V gene has CDR1 WSHSY and CDR2 SAAADI. In DNA form, the CDR3 reads TGCGCCAGCAGTGTTAGGGGAGGGGTTTCAGAGACCCAGTACTTC. Translating it yields CASSVRGGVSETQYF.

The V call is TRBV28, the J call TRBJ1-2; 8 nucleotides match TRBD1. The junction had 8 bases not matched to a gene; V was cut back by 1 base and J by 7 bases. CDR1 is MDHEN, CDR2 SYDVKM, per germline. The CDR3 runs 15 residues. The CDR3 spells CASSLYGQGRLGYTF. The DNA for the CDR3 is TGTGCCAGCAGTTTATATGGACAGGGTCGACTTGGCTACACCTTC.

This clone was picked up one time. J is TRBJ2-1 and V is TRBV5-1, with D possibly called TRBD1 or TRBD2 (5 bases each). This CDR3 region has 12 residues. Germline values: CDR1 SGHRS, CDR2 YFSETQ. Deletions cut 5 bases from V and 5 bases from J, with 8 bases between. The CDR3 nucleotides are TGCGCCAGCAGTACGGGACACAATGAGCAGTTCTTC. It specifies CASSTGHNEQFF.

V is TRBV25-1 and J is TRBJ1-4; possible D gene TRBD1, 5 bases. The germline V gene encodes CDR1 MGHDK and CDR2 SYGVNS. This CDR3 has 13 residues. V lost 6 bases and J lost 8, with 13 bases in between. CDR3 protein: CASRDIGREKLFF. CDR3 nucleotides: TGTGCCAGCAGGGACATCGGTCGGGAAAAACTGTTTTTT.

The chain couples TRBV5-1 to TRBJ1-1; D is perhaps TRBD1 (6 bases). The CDR3 spans 14 residues. The V end was cut by 7 bases, the J end by 7 bases, with 20 bases between. Germline CDR1 SGHRS, CDR2 YFSETQ. The DNA for the CDR3 is TGCGCCAGCCGAATTGAGGGGGGGCAAGGTGAAGCTTTCTTT. This sequence encodes CASRIEGGQGEAFF.

The V call is TRBV5-4, the J call TRBJ1-3; 10 bases line up with TRBD1. V lost 9 bases to trimming and J lost 4 bases; unmatched junction nucleotides: 16. CDR1 and CDR2 from the germline V gene are SGHNT and YYREEE (reference sequence). The CDR3 totals 17 residues. CDR3 nucleotides: TGTGCCACCTCGTTCGGGGGACAGGGGAGGTCGGGAAACACCATATATTTT. The encoded protein is CATSFGGQGRSGNTIYF.

The chain links TRBV27 to TRBJ1-2; 7 bases fit TRBD1. The CDR3 consists of 13 residues. J lost 7 bases, V lost 5 bases, and 7 bases had no gene match. CDR1 MNHEY and CDR2 SMNVEV come from the germline V gene (reference sequence). DNA for the CDR3: TGTGCCAGCAGTGCCTACAGGGGATCTGGCTACACCTTC. Amino acids: CASSAYRGSGYTF.

This clone showed up just once. The chain carries TRBV6-5 and TRBJ1-4; D gene unclear. This CDR3 spans 13 amino acids. V shed 2 bases and J shed 2 bases, with 3 bases lying between them. Germline V gene data show CDR1 as MNHEY and CDR2 as SVGAGI. This chain's CDR3 is CASSYGTNEKLFF. Here the CDR3 DNA reads TGTGCCAGCAGTTACGGGACTAATGAAAAACTGTTTTTT.

V and J are TRBV27 and TRBJ2-7; 9 bases are a match to TRBD1. V was pared by 7 bases and J by 3 bases, with 4 bases of the junction left unmatched. CDR1 and CDR2 (germline): MNHEY, SMNVEV (reference sequence). The CDR3 has 13 amino acids. The CDR3 region is CASMRQGVYEQYF. The CDR3 bases are TGTGCCAGCATGAGACAGGGGGTCTACGAGCAGTACTTC.